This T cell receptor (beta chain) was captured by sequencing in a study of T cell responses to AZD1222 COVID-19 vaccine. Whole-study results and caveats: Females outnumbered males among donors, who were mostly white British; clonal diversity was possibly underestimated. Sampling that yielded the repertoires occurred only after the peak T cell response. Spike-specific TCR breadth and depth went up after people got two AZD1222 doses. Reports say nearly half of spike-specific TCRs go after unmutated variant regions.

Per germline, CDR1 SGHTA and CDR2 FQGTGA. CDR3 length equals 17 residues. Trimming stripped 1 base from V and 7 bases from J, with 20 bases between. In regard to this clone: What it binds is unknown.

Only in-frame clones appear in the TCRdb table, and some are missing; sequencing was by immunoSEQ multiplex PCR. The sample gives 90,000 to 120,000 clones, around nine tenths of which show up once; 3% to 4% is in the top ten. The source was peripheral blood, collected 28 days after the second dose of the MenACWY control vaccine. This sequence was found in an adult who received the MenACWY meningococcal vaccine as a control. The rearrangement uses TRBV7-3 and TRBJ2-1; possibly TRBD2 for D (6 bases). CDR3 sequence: CASSLNRGGLARNEQFF. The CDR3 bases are TGTGCCAGCAGCTTAAACCGGGGCGGTCTAGCGCGGAATGAGCAGTTCTTC. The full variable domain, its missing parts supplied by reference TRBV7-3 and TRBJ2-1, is GAGVSQTPSNKVTEKGKYVELRCDPISGHTALYWYRQSLGQGPEFLIYFQGTGAADDSGLPNDRFFAVRPEGSVSTLKIQRTERGDSAVYLCASSLNRGGLARNEQFFGPGTRLTVL.